This TCR beta chain was observed in a study of shared clonotypes between healthy human individuals. Turning to the study itself: For every donor, three CD4 naive, three CD4 memory, two CD8 naive and one CD8 memory plates were used.

Clones were sequenced by immunoSEQ multiplex PCR, and TCRdb holds only the in-frame ones, with some missing. The data show over 2 million clones, with 85% to 95% seen just once and 0.1% to 0.15% held by the top ten. Germline lookup yields CDR1 MNHEY and CDR2 SMNVEV (reference sequence). V lost 4 bases, J lost 6 bases, and 13 bases lay in between. This CDR3 comprises 14 residues. The sample was naive CD4+ T cells sorted from blood. Subset specified: CD45RA+ positively selected. The origin of this receptor is a man aged 18 to 30 in good health. The chain joins TRBV27 to TRBJ2-4, with D possibly being TRBD2 (5 bases). The CDR3 sequence: CASSSPMAGNIQYF. CDR3 coding DNA: TGTGCCAGCAGTTCGCCGATGGCGGGAAACATTCAGTACTTC.